Following are 2 T cell receptor beta chains from one sample sequenced in a study of blood T cell repertoires in COVID-19. Using immunoSEQ multiplex PCR, the repertoire was profiled, and TCRdb retains in-frame clones only, with some absent. The sample records fewer than 350,000 clones, around 86% being singletons. The specimen was PBMCs or T cells enriched from blood (not recorded which). These receptors originate from a man aged 55 to 70 who had recovered from COVID-19.

This chain joins TRBV5-6 and TRBJ1-3; no definite D call. V was pared by 0 bases and J by 5 bases, with 3 bases between. CDR3 length equals 12 residues. In germline, CDR1 is SGHDT, CDR2 YYEEEE. The DNA for the CDR3 is TGTGCCAGCAGCTTGGGGCGAAACACCATATATTTT. Translating gives CASSLGRNTIYF.

The chain joins TRBV24-1 to TRBJ2-5; the D gene is possibly TRBD1 (6 bases). The CDR3 loop spans 15 amino acids. Trimming took 3 bases from V and 4 from J, leaving 14 bases between them. Germline lookup yields CDR1 KGHDR and CDR2 SFDVKD. CDR3 in amino acids: CATSDPRQAGETQYF. CDR3 DNA: TGTGCCACCAGTGATCCCCGACAGGCAGGAGAGACCCAGTACTTC.